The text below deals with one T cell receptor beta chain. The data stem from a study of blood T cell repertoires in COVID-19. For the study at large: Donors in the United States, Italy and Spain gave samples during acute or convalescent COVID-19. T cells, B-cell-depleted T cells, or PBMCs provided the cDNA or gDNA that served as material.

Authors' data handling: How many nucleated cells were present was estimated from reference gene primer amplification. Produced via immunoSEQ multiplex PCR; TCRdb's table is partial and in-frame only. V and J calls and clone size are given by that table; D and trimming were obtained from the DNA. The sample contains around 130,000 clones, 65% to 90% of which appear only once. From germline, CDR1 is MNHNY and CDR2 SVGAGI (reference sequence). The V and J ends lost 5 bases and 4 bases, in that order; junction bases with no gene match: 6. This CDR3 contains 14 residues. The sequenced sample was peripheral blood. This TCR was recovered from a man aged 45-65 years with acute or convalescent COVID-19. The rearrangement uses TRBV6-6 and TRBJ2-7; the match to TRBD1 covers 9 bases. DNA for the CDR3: TGTGCCAGCAGTCCCGGGACAGGGCTTTACGAGCAGTACTTC. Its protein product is CASSPGTGLYEQYF.